The source of this T cell receptor (beta chain) is a study of T cells in narcolepsy. Overall study results and limits: Some memory CD4+ repertoires had no autoreactive clone sequences.

This clone turned up a few times. The target antigen is unknown. Only in-frame clones appear in the TCRdb table, and some are missing; sequencing was by immunoSEQ multiplex PCR. This table has about 30,000 clones, over 80% appearing once. The CDR3 covers 14 residues. Trimming pared 5 bases from V and 5 bases from J, leaving 15 bases between. CDR1 and CDR2 (germline): SGHTA, FQGNSA. This chain connects TRBV7-2 to TRBJ2-5, with a tentative D call TRBD1 (5 bases). Sequencing was performed on memory (CD45RA-) CD4+ T cells from blood. The sequence came from a human donor in good health. CDR3 loop: CASSHGAGWETQYF. The CDR3, as DNA: TGTGCCAGCAGCCATGGGGCAGGGTGGGAGACCCAGTACTTC.